Below are 12 T cell receptor beta chains sequenced from a single sample in a study of blood T cells in healthy people across ages. For the second PCR, which ran for roughly 6 to 12 cycles, a sample-barcoded 5' primer and a J-beta primer mix were used. Each CDR3 protein is one row after TCRdb ran MiXCR on the 5' RACE reads. The profile shows 850,000 to 950,000 distinct CDR3 sequences, more than 25% of them singletons. The sample consisted of blood. The receptors come from a woman of 80 years or more in good health.

This clonotype has only a few counts. This clone may be a read error of a much larger clone one base away. The chain is built from TRBV6-1 and TRBJ2-5; 11 bases are a match to TRBD2. Matching the DNA end better, TRBJ2-7 makes the J call doubtful. The CDR3 is 14 residues long. The germline CDR1 and CDR2 sequences are MNHNS and SASEGT. The DNA for the CDR3 is TGTGCCAGCAGCAGGACTAGCGGGTGGTACGAGCAGTACTTC. Translation gives CASSRTSGWYEQYF.

This clonotype was recorded once. The V gene is TRBV19, the J gene TRBJ1-5; D ambiguous. This CDR3 has 16 amino acids. Trimming took off 5 bases at V and 0 bases at J, with 14 bases between the two ends. Looked up from germline, CDR1 is LNHDA and CDR2 is SQIVND (reference sequence). The CDR3 region has the DNA TGTGCCAGTAGTGCCGCGGTCCTGGGTAGCAATCAGCCCCAGCATTTT. Translation: CASSAAVLGSNQPQHF.

The chain is built from TRBV2 and TRBJ1-2, with D possibly being TRBD1 (6 bases). Looked up from germline, CDR1 is SNHLY and CDR2 is FYNNEI. Trimming took off 6 bases at V and 3 bases at J, with 17 bases between the two ends. This CDR3 has 15 residues. The CDR3 nucleotides read TGTGCCAGCAGCATTGAGACAGGCGTTGACTATGGCTACACCTTC. Protein sequence: CASSIETGVDYGYTF.

This clonotype turned up a few times. This chain links TRBV10-3 with TRBJ1-1; no firm D call. Trimming stripped 6 bases from V and 1 base from J, with 6 bases between. Germline V gene data show CDR1 as ENHRY and CDR2 as SYGVKD. The CDR3 length is 12 residues. CDR3 in amino acids: CAISPQNTEAFF. The CDR3 DNA sequence: TGTGCCATCAGCCCCCAGAACACTGAAGCTTTCTTT.

This clonotype was detected ten times or more. This chain links TRBV5-1 with TRBJ1-2; no clear D. Germline V gene sequence: CDR1 SGHRS, CDR2 YFSETQ. This CDR3 is 16 amino acids long. Deletions cut 1 base from V and 2 bases from J, with 15 bases between. CDR3 nucleotides: TGCGCCAGCAGCTTGAGGTCAGACCTAGCCAACTATGGCTACACCTTC. This gives the protein CASSLRSDLANYGYTF.

Here the CDR3 reads CASKGLGYTF. CDR3 in DNA: TGTGCCAGCAAGGGGCTTGGCTACACCTTC. The chain has TRBV28 and TRBJ1-2; D is perhaps TRBD1 (5 bases). The CDR3 totals 10 residues. The V end was cut by 7 bases, the J end by 7 bases, with 7 bases between. In germline, CDR1 is MDHEN, CDR2 SYDVKM.

This CDR3 is CASATGVADTQYF. The CDR3 DNA reads as TGTGCCAGCGCAACAGGGGTGGCAGATACGCAGTATTTT. This chain uses TRBV9 with TRBJ2-3; 7 bases fit TRBD1. J was trimmed by 4 bases and V by 7 bases; bases with no gene match: 6. CDR3 length equals 13 residues. CDR1 is SGDLS, CDR2 YYNGEE, per germline.

Regarding this clonotype: With a much larger clone just one base away, this may be a read error. V and J are TRBV7-6 and TRBJ2-7; D is perhaps TRBD2 (5 bases). The CDR3 length is 16 residues. Trimming pared 0 bases from V and 2 bases from J, leaving 14 bases between. Per the germline V gene, CDR1 is SGHVS and CDR2 is FNYEAQ. The CDR3 protein is CASSLAGVARTYEQYF. DNA of the CDR3: TGTGCCAGCAGCTTAGCTGGGGTAGCGAGAACCTACGAGCAGTACTTC.

A remark on this clonotype: Relative to the germline gene, one junction end is altered; a read error may explain this. The rearrangement links TRBV7-7 to TRBJ1-4, with D uncertain. CDR3 length: 15 residues. Germline V lookup: CDR1 SSHAT, CDR2 FNYEAQ (reference sequence). CDR3 DNA sequence: TGTGCTAGCAGCCGATCCTCCGGAACTAATGAAAAACTGTTTTTT. It encodes CASSRSSGTNEKLFF. Full variable domain (missing parts from reference TRBV7-7 and TRBJ1-4): GAGVSQSPRYKVTKRGQDVTLRCDPISSHATLYWYQQALGQGPEFLTYFNYEAQPDKSGLPSDRFSAERPEGSISTLTIQRTEQRDSAMYRCASSRSSGTNEKLFFGSGTQLSVL.

This clonotype was seen many times. The gene calls are TRBV20-1 and TRBJ2-3, with D perhaps given as TRBD1 or TRBD2 (6 bases each). The germline gives CDR1 DFQATT, CDR2 SNEGSKA (reference sequence). CDR3 length: 14 residues. V shed 4 bases and J shed 1 base, with 12 bases lying between them. This CDR3 reads CSAKEGGRTDTQYF. CDR3 bases: TGCAGTGCTAAGGAGGGGGGCCGCACAGATACGCAGTATTTT.

The chain is built from TRBV7-6 and TRBJ2-1; tentatively, D is TRBD1 (7 bases). Trimming took off 1 base at V and 9 bases at J, with 16 bases between the two ends. Germline CDR1 reads SGHVS; CDR2 reads FNYEAQ. The CDR3 has 15 amino acids. CDR3 sequence reads: CASSLVVRGDFEQFF. CDR3 DNA: TGTGCCAGCAGCTTAGTTGTCAGGGGGGATTTTGAGCAGTTCTTC.

In this sample, this clonotype turned up many times. The chain carries TRBV3-1 and TRBJ2-3; the D is unclear. This CDR3 region has 15 residues. Trimming shortened V by 1 base and J by 3 bases, and 11 bases separated the two germline ends. Per the germline V gene, CDR1 is LGHDT and CDR2 is YNNKEL (reference sequence). The CDR3 spells CASSQGPVLTDTQYF. CDR3 bases: TGTGCCAGCAGCCAAGGTCCGGTTTTAACAGATACGCAGTATTTT.